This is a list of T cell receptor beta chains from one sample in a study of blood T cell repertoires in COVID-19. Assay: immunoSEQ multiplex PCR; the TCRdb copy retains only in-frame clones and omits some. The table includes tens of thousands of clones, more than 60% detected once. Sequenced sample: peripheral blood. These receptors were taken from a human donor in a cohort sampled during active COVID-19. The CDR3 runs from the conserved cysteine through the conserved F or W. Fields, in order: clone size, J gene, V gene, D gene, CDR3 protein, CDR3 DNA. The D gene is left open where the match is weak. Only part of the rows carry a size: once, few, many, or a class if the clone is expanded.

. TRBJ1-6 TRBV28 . CASSLVGDNSPLHF TGTGCCAGCAGTTTAGTAGGGGATAATTCACCCCTCCACTTT
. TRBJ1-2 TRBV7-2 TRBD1 CASSYIPGQRTSGYTF TGTGCCAGCAGCTATATTCCGGGACAGCGCACGTCTGGCTACACCTTC
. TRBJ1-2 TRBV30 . CAWFRVGAYGYTF TGTGCCTGGTTCAGGGTTGGAGCCTATGGCTACACCTTC
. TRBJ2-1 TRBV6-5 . CASSFDLTGNEQFF TGTGCCAGCAGTTTCGATCTTACAGGGAATGAGCAGTTCTTC
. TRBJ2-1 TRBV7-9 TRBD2 CASSLASGIDEQFF TGTGCCAGCAGCTTAGCTAGCGGGATAGATGAGCAGTTCTTC
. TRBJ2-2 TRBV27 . CASSLYGGGLSGELFF TGTGCCAGCAGTTTATATGGGGGGGGGCTCTCCGGGGAGCTGTTTTTT
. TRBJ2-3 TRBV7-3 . CASSPQGDTQYF TGTGCCAGCAGCCCCCAGGGGGATACGCAGTATTTT
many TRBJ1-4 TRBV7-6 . CASRLTATNEKLFF TGTGCCAGCAGACTGACAGCAACTAATGAAAAACTGTTTTTT
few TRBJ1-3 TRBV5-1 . CASSLTLRTLLEDTIYF TGCGCCAGCAGCTTAACGCTTAGGACCCTTCTGGAGGACACCATATATTTT
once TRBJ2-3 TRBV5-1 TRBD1 CASSLVPFDLTGATTDTQYF TGCGCCAGCAGCTTGGTTCCCTTCGACTTGACAGGGGCAACCACAGATACGCAGTATTTT
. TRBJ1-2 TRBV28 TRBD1 CATRAGGSFNYGYTF TGTGCCACCCGGGCAGGGGGCTCCTTTAACTATGGCTACACCTTC
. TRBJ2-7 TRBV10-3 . CAISGLSGEQYF TGTGCCATCAGTGGGCTCTCGGGCGAGCAGTACTTC
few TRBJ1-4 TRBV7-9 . CASSSRSGWDEKLFF TGTGCCAGCAGCTCCCGGTCAGGGTGGGATGAAAAACTGTTTTTT
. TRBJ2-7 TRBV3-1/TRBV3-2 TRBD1 CASSQNGQGRYEQYF TGTGCCAGCAGCCAAAACGGACAGGGCAGGTACGAGCAGTACTTC
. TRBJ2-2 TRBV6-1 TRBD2 CASSAREGPNTGELFF TGTGCCAGCAGTGCCCGGGAGGGGCCGAACACCGGGGAGCTGTTTTTT
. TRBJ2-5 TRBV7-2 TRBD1 CASSPGQVQETQYF TGTGCCAGCAGCCCGGGACAGGTCCAAGAGACCCAGTACTTC
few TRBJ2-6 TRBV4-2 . CASSQDKGSGANVLTF TGTGCCAGCAGCCAAGATAAAGGGAGTGGGGCCAACGTCCTGACTTTC
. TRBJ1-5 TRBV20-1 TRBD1 CSASGQGRGVGNQPQHF TGCAGTGCTAGTGGACAGGGAAGGGGAGTTGGCAATCAGCCCCAGCATTTT
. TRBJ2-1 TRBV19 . CASKGDNLLNEQFF TGTGCCAGTAAGGGGGACAACCTCCTCAATGAGCAGTTCTTC
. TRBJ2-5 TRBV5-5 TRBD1 CASTPGTGKETQYF TGTGCCAGCACCCCCGGGACAGGGAAGGAGACCCAGTACTTC
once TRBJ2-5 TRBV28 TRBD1 CASSNGQGETQYF TGTGCCAGCAGTAATGGACAGGGCGAAACCCAGTACTTC
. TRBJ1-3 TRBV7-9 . CASSLTGKGNTIYF TGTGCCAGCAGCTTAACCGGGAAAGGAAACACCATATATTTT
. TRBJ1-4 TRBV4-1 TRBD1 CASSPGTGLLNEKLFF TGCGCCAGCAGCCCCGGGACAGGGCTTTTGAATGAAAAACTGTTTTTT
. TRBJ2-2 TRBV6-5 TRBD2 CASSSAGGRTGELFF TGTGCCAGCAGCTCCGCGGGGGGGCGAACCGGGGAGCTGTTTTTT
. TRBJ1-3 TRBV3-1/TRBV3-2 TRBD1 CASTPGTGLNTIYF TGTGCCAGCACCCCCGGGACAGGGTTAAACACCATATATTTT
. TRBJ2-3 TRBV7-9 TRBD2 CASSPSGGSTDTQYF TGTGCCAGCAGCCCCTCGGGGGGGAGCACAGATACGCAGTATTTT
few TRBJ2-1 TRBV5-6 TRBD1 CASRRPGTGDNEQFF TGTGCCAGCAGAAGACCGGGGACAGGGGACAATGAGCAGTTCTTC
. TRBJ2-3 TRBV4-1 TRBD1 CASSQIPGQGVTQYF TGCGCCAGCAGCCAAATCCCGGGACAGGGCGTGACGCAGTATTTT
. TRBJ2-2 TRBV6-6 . CASSTDRKRIGELFF TGTGCCAGCAGCACCGACAGGAAAAGAATCGGGGAGCTGTTTTTT
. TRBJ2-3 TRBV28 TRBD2 CASSLLGGLGLAGDTQYF TGTGCCAGCAGTTTGCTTGGGGGTCTGGGACTAGCGGGGGATACGCAGTATTTT
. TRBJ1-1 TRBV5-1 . CASSSHGAFF TGCGCCAGCAGCTCCCACGGGGCTTTCTTT
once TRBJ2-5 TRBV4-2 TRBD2 CASSKTSGLQETQYF TGTGCCAGCAGCAAGACTAGCGGGTTACAAGAGACCCAGTACTTC
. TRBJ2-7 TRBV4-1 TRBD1 CASSGTGGDEQYF TGCGCCAGCAGCGGGACAGGGGGTGACGAGCAGTACTTC
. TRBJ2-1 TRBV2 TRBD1 CASSEGNRGYEDEQFF TGTGCCAGCAGTGAAGGGAACAGGGGGTACGAAGACGAGCAGTTCTTC
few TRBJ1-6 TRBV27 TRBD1 CASRVGQSESPLHF TGTGCCAGCAGGGTGGGACAGTCGGAATCACCCCTCCACTTT
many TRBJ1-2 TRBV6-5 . CASRWTAANYGYTF TGTGCCAGCAGGTGGACAGCAGCTAACTATGGCTACACCTTC
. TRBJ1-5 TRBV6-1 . CASSERAGAFQPQHF TGTGCCAGCAGTGAACGAGCGGGGGCTTTTCAGCCCCAGCATTTT
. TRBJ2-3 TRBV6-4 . CASSDSGLITDTQYF TGTGCCAGCAGTGACTCTGGACTAATCACAGATACGCAGTATTTT
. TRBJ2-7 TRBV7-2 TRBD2 CASSRRRGGLNEQYF TGTGCCAGCAGCCGCCGGCGGGGGGGCCTCAACGAGCAGTACTTC
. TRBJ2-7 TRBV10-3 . CAISGGTGVGYEQYF TGTGCCATCAGTGGGGGTACGGGGGTCGGGTACGAGCAGTACTTC
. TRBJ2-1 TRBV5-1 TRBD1 CASSLTSGGTGEQFF TGCGCCAGCAGCTTGACCTCAGGGGGAACAGGTGAGCAGTTCTTC
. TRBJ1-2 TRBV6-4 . CASRGVYGYTF TGCGCCAGTCGGGGGGTCTATGGCTACACCTTC